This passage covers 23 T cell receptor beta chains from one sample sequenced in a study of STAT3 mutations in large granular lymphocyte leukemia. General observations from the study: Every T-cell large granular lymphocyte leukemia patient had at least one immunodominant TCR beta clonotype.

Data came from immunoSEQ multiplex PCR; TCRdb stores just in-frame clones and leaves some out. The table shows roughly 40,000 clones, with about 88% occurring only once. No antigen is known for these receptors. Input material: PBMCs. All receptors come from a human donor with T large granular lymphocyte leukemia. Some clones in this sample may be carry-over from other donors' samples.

Here the CDR3 reads CASSPLGEDTQYF. CDR3 in DNA: TGTGCCAGCAGCCCTCTAGGAGAAGATACGCAGTATTTT. The rearrangement uses TRBV5-4 and TRBJ2-3; D is uncertain. The germline V gene encodes CDR1 SGHNT and CDR2 YYREEE (reference sequence). CDR3 length equals 13 residues. The germline V and J ends were trimmed by 4 bases and 5 bases, with 11 bases remaining between them.

In DNA, the CDR3 is TGCGCCAGCAGCTTGGCAGGGAACCTGGAGACCCAGTACTTC. It yields the protein CASSLAGNLETQYF. The V gene is TRBV5-1, the J gene TRBJ2-5; the D gene is possibly TRBD1 (5 bases). CDR1 is SGHRS, CDR2 YFSETQ, per germline. The CDR3 sequence is 14 residues long. V lost 0 bases and J 5 bases, leaving 11 bases between the germline ends.

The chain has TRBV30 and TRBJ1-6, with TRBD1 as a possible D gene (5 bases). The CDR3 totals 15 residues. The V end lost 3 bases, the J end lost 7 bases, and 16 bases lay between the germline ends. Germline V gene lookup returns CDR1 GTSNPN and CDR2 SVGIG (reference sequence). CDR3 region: CAWRARDGWNSPLHF. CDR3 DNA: TGTGCCTGGAGGGCCAGGGATGGGTGGAATTCACCCCTCCACTTT.

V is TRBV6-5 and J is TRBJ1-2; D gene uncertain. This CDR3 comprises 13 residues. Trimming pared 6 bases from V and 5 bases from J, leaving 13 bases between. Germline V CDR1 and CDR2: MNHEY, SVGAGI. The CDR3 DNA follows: TGTGCCAGCAGACCTACGGAGGGTTATGGCTACACCTTC. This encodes CASRPTEGYGYTF.

CDR3: CASSLADPGGDEQFF. The CDR3 bases are TGCGCCAGCAGCTTGGCCGATCCCGGTGGTGATGAGCAGTTCTTC. J is TRBJ2-1 and V is TRBV5-1; D unresolved. Germline V gene lookup returns CDR1 SGHRS and CDR2 YFSETQ. This CDR3 is built from 15 residues. The V end was cut by 0 bases, the J end by 8 bases, with 15 bases between.

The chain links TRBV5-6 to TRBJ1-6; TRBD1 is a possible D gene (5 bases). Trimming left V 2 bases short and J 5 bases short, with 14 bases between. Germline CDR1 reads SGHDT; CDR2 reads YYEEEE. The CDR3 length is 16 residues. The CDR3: CASSFQKTAHNSPLHF. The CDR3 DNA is TGTGCCAGCAGCTTTCAGAAGACAGCCCATAATTCACCCCTCCACTTT.

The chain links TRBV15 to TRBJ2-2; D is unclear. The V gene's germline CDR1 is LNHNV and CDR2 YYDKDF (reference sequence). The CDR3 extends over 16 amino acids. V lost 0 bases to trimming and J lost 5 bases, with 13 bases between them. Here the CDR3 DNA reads TGTGCCACCAGCAGAGATCTGCCCACCCAAACCGGGGAGCTGTTTTTT. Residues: CATSRDLPTQTGELFF. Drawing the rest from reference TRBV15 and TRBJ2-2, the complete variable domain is DAMVIQNPRYQVTQFGKPVTLSCSQTLNHNVMYWYQQKSSQAPKLLFHYYDKDFNNEADTPDNFQSRRPNTSFCFLDIRSPGLGDTAMYLCATSRDLPTQTGELFFGEGSRLTVL.

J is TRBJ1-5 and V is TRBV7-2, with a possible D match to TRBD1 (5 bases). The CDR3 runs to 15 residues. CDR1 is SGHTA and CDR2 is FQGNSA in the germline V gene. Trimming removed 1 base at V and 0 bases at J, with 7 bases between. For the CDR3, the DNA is TGTGCCAGCAGCTTAGTAGGGACTAGCAATCAGCCCCAGCATTTT. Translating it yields CASSLVGTSNQPQHF.

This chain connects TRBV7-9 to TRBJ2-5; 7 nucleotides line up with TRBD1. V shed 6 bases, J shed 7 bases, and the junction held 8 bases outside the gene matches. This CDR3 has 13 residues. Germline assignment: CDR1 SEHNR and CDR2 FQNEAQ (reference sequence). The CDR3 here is CASRQGPEATQYF. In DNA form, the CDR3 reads TGTGCCAGCAGACAGGGGCCCGAGGCGACCCAGTACTTC.

DNA of the CDR3: TGTGCCAGCAGTTTAGGAGGGCTAGGCGAAAAACTGTTTTTT. Residues: CASSLGGLGEKLFF. The chain joins TRBV28 to TRBJ1-4; D uncertain. The CDR3 runs 14 residues. Germline V gene data show CDR1 as MDHEN and CDR2 as SYDVKM. V was cut by 2 bases and J by 8 bases, with 12 bases left in between.

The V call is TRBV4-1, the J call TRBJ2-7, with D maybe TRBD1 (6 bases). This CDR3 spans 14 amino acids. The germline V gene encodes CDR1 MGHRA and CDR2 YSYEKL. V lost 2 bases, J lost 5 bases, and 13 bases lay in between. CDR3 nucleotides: TGCGCCAGCAGCCAAATACAGGGTTTCCACGAGCAGTACTTC. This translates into CASSQIQGFHEQYF.

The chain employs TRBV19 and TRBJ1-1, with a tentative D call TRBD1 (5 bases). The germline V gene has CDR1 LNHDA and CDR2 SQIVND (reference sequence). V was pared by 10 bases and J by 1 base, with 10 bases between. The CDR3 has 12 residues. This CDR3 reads CANFTGNTEAFF. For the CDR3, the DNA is TGTGCCAATTTTACAGGGAACACTGAAGCTTTCTTT.

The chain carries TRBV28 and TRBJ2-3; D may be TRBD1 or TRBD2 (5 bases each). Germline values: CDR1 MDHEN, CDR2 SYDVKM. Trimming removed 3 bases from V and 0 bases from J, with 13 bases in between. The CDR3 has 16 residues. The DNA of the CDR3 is TGTGCCAGCAGTTTTTTCGAGGGGCTTAGCACAGATACGCAGTATTTT. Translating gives CASSFFEGLSTDTQYF.

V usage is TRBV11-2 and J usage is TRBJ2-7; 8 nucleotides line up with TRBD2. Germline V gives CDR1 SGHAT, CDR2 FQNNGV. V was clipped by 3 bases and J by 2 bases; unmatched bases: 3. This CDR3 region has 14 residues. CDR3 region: CASSFSGTTYEQYF. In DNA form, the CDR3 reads TGTGCCAGCAGCTTTAGCGGGACTACCTACGAGCAGTACTTC.

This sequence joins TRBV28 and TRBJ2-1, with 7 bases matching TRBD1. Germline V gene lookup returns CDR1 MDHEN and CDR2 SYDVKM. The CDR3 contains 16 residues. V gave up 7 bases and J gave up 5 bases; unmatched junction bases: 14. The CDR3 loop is CASTLLGTATHNEQFF. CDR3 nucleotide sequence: TGTGCCAGCACCCTCCTGGGGACAGCCACCCACAATGAGCAGTTCTTC.

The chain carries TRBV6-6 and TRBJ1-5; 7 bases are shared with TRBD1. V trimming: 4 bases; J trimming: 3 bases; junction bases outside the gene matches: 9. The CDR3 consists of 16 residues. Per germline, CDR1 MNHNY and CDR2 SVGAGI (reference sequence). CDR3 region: CASSWTGRRYNQPQHF. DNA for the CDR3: TGTGCCAGCAGTTGGACAGGCCGTCGGTACAATCAGCCCCAGCATTTT.

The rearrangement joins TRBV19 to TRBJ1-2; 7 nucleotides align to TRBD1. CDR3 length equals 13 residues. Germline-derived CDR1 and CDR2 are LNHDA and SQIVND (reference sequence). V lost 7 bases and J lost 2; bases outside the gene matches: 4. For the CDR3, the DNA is TGTGCCAGTATTGACAGGGACAACTATGGCTACACCTTC. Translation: CASIDRDNYGYTF.

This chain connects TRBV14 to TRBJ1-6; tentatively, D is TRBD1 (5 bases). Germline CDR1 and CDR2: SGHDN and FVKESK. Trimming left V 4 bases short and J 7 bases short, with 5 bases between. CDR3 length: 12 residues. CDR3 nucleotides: TGTGCCAGCAGCCGGGACAATTCACCCCTCCACTTT. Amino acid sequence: CASSRDNSPLHF.

The CDR3 loop reads CASRSLPGQGSSDTQYF. In DNA, the CDR3 is TGTGCCAGTAGGTCGCTCCCGGGACAGGGAAGTTCAGATACGCAGTATTTT. The V call is TRBV19, the J call TRBJ2-3; TRBD1 agrees at 9 bases. Trimming cost V 6 bases and J 4 bases; bases outside gene matches: 14. Germline V gene lookup returns CDR1 LNHDA and CDR2 SQIVND (reference sequence). This CDR3 is 17 amino acids long.

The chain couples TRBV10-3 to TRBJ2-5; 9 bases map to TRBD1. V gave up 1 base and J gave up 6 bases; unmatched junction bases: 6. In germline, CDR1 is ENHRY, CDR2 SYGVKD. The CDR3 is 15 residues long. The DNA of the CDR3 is TGTGCCATCAGTGAGTTTCCGACAGGGGGAAAGACCCAGTACTTC. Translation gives CAISEFPTGGKTQYF.

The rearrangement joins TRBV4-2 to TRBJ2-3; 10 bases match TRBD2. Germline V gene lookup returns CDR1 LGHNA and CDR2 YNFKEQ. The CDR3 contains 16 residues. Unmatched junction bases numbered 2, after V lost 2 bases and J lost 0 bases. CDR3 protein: CASSQRTSGSTDTQYF. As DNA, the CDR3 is TGTGCCAGCAGCCAACGGACTAGCGGTAGCACAGATACGCAGTATTTT.

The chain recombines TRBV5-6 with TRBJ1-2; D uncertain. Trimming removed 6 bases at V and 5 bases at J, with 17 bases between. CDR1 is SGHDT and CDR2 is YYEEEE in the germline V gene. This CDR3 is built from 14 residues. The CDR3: CASNAVRSVYGYTF. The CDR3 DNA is TGTGCCAGCAATGCGGTCCGTTCGGTTTATGGCTACACCTTC.

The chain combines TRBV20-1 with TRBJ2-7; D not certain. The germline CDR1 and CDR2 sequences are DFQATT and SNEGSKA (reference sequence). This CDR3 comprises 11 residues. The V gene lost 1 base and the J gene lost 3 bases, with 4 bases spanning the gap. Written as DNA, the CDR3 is TGCAGTGCTAGAGGAAACTACGAGCAGTACTTC. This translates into CSARGNYEQYF.